The subject of this entry is one TCR beta chain. Its antigen is undetermined. The CDR3 consists of 15 residues. The V gene's germline CDR1 is LGHNA and CDR2 YSLEER. With 3 bases removed from V and 0 bases from J, the gap between germline ends came to 11 bases. The record originates from a study of T cell responses to AZD1222 COVID-19 vaccine. The study, taken as a whole, reports: Donors in the cohort were predominantly white British and more often female, and clonal diversity was possibly underestimated. Compared with day 0, the breadth and depth of the Spike-specific TCR repertoire rose significantly after two doses of AZD1222.

This table comes from immunoSEQ multiplex PCR, and its TCRdb copy is limited to in-frame clones, with some not included. The sample consists of 110,000 or so clones, 70% to 90% of them appearing once. The sequences come from peripheral blood, collected 28 days after the second AZD1222 dose. This chain connects TRBV4-3 to TRBJ1-2; maybe TRBD1 (5 bases). The sequence came from an adult who received the AZD1222 COVID-19 vaccine. This chain's CDR3 is CASSQGGLSNYGYTF. The CDR3, as DNA: TGCGCCAGCAGCCAGGGGGGATTATCTAACTATGGCTACACCTTC.